This T cell receptor (beta chain) was identified in a study of blood T cells in healthy people across ages. Study-level background: Per two T cells, about one barcoded beta molecule was captured through template switching.

A second PCR of 7 to 11 cycles used a sample-barcoded 5' primer and a J-beta primer mix. Each cDNA was tagged by a template-switch adaptor containing 12 random nucleotides. TCRdb re-called the 5' RACE reads through MiXCR, storing one row per CDR3 protein. The table shows over 1,200,000 distinct CDR3 sequences, with around 55% occurring only once. This CDR3 spans 13 amino acids. In germline, CDR1 is SGHKS, CDR2 YYEKEE (reference sequence). The V gene lost 3 bases and the J gene lost 3 bases, with 10 bases spanning the gap. Points from the study as a whole: Donor CMV status was unknown, possibly confounding expanded clonotype changes.

As for this clonotype: Its antigen is not identified.

This chain links TRBV5-5 with TRBJ2-7, with D perhaps matching TRBD1 (6 bases). The sequencing input was blood. The source of this sequence is a man younger than 30 in good health. CDR3 coding DNA: TGTGCCAGCAGCTGGGACATTCTCTACGAGCAGTACTTC. Translated: CASSWDILYEQYF.